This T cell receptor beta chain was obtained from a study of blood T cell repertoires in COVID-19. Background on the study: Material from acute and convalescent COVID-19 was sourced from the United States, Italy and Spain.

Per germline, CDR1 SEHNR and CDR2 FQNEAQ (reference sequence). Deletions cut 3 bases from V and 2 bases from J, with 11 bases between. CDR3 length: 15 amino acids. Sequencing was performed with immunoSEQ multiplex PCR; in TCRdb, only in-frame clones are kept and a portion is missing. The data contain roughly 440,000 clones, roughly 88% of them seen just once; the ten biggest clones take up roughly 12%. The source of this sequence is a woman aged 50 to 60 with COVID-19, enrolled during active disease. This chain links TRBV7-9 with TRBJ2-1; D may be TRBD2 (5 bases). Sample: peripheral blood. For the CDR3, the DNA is TGTGCCAGCAGCTTTGAGGGCCTCGCCTACAATGAGCAGTTCTTC. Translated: CASSFEGLAYNEQFF.